The text below deals with one T cell receptor beta chain. As yet, its antigen is unknown. This sample stems from a study of response to subunit inactivated influenza vaccine. Study-wide results and caveats: Authors suggested each seasonal influenza vaccination recruits few new T cells.

TCRdb recomputed calls from the RT-PCR reads with MiXCR, one row per CDR3 protein. The repertoire holds about half a million distinct CDR3 sequences, with less than 30% as singletons. The sequence came from a man aged 50 to 59 who received an inactivated influenza vaccine. Sequences were derived from CD4+ T cells sorted from PBMCs, sampled more than 4 days after vaccination.

The CDR3 DNA sequence: TGTGCCAGCTTTACTAGCGGGATCTACGAGCAGTACTTC. Amino acids: CASFTSGIYEQYF. This chain joins TRBV6-2 or TRBV6-3 and TRBJ2-7, with 10 bases lining up with TRBD2. The CDR3 spans 13 residues. Germline trimming cut 8 bases from V and 3 bases from J; bases unmatched to any gene: 4. Germline values: CDR1 MNHEY, CDR2 SVGEGT.